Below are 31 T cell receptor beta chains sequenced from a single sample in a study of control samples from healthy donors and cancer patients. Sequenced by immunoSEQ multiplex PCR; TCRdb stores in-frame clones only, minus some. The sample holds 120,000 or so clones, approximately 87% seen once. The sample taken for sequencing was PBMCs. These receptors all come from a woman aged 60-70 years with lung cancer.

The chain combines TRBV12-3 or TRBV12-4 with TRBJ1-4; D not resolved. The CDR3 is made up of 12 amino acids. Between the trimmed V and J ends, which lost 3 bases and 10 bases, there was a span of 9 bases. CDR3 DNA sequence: TGTGCCAGCAGTTTTTTAGGCCTAAAACTGTTTTTT. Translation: CASSFLGLKLFF.

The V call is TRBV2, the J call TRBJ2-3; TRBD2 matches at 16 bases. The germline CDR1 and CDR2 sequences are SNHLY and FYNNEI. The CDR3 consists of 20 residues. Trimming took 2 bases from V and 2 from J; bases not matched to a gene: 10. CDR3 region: CASSEYAGTSGGGNTDTQYF. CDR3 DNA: TGTGCCAGCAGTGAATATGCCGGGACTAGCGGGGGGGGGAACACAGATACGCAGTATTTT. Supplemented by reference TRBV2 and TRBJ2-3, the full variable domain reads EPEVTQTPSHQVTQMGQEVILRCVPISNHLYFYWYRQILGQKVEFLVSFYNNEISEKSEIFDDQFSVERPDGSNFTLKIRSTKLEDSAMYFCASSEYAGTSGGGNTDTQYFGPGTRLTVL.

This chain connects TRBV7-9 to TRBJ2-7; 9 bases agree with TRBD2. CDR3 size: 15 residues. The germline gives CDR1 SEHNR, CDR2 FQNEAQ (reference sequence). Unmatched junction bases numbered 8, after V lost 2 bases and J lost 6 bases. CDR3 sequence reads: CASSLTGTSIGEQYF. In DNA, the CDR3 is TGTGCCAGCAGCTTAACCGGGACTAGCATCGGCGAGCAGTACTTC.

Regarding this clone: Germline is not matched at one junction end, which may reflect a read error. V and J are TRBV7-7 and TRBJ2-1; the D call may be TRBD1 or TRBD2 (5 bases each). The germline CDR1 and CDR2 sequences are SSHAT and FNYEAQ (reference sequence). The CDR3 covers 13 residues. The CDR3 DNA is TGTGCTAGCAGCTTAGCGAAGGGGAATGAGCAGTTCTTC. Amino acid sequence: CASSLAKGNEQFF.

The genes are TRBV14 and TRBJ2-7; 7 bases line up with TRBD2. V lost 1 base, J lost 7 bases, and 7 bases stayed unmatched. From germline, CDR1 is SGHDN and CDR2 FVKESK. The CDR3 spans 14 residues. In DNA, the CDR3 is TGTGCCAGCAGCCAAGTAAGCAGAGCGGGGGAGCAGTACTTC. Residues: CASSQVSRAGEQYF. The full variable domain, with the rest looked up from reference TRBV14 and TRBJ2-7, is EAGVTQFPSHSVIEKGQTVTLRCDPISGHDNLYWYRRVMGKEIKFLLHFVKESKQDESGMPNNRFLAERTGGTYSTLKVQPAELEDSGVYFCASSQVSRAGEQYFGPGTRLTVT.

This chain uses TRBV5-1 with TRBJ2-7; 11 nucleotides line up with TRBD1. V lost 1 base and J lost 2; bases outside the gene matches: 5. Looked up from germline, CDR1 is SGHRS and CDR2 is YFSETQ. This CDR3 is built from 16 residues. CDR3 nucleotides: TGCGCCAGCAGCTTGTACGGACAGGGGGCCACCTACGAGCAGTACTTC. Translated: CASSLYGQGATYEQYF.

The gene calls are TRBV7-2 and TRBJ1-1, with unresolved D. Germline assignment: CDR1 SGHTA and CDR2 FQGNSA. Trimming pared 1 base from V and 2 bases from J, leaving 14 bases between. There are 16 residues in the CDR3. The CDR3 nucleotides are TGTGCCAGCAGCTTAGGAACCTTCGACCTCAACACTGAAGCTTTCTTT. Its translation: CASSLGTFDLNTEAFF.

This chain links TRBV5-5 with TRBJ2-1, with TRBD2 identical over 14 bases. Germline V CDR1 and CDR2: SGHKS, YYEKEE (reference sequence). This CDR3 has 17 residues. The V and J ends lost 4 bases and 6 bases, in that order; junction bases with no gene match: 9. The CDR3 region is CASSLGLAGGLVNEQFF. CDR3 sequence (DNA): TGTGCCAGCAGCCTCGGACTAGCGGGAGGCTTAGTCAATGAGCAGTTCTTC.

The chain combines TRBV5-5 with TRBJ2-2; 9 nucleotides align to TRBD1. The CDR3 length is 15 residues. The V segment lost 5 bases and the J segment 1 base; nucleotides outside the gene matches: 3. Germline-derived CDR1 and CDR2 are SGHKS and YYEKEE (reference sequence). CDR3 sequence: CASSKGQGNTGELFF. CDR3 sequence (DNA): TGTGCCAGCAGTAAGGGACAGGGGAACACCGGGGAGCTGTTTTTT.

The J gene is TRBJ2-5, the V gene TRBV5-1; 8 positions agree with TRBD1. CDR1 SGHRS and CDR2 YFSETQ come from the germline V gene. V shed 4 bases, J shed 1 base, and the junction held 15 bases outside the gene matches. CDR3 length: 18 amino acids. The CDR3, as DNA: TGCGCCAGCAGCGGAGGGACAGGCTACTTTAGTAGCCAAGAGACCCAGTACTTC. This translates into CASSGGTGYFSSQETQYF.

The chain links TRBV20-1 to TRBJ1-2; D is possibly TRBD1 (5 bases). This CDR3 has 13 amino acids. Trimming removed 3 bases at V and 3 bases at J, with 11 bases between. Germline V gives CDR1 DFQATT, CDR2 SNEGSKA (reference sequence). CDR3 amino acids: CSASRPGDYGYTF. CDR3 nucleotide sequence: TGCAGTGCTAGTAGGCCGGGGGACTATGGCTACACCTTC.

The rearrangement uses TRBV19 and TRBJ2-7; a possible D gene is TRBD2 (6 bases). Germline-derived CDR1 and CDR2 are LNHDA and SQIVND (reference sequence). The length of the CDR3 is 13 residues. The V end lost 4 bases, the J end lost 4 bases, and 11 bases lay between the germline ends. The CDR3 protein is CASSKGLLYEQYF. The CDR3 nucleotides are TGTGCCAGTAGTAAGGGACTGTTATACGAGCAGTACTTC.

The CDR3 sequence: CASSRNTEAFF. CDR3 nucleotides: TGTGCCAGCAGCAGGAACACTGAAGCTTTCTTT. V is TRBV11-3 and J is TRBJ1-1; D gene unclear. V was trimmed by 5 bases and J by 1 base, leaving 2 bases between them. CDR3 length: 11 residues. Germline V lookup: CDR1 SGHNT, CDR2 YENEEA.

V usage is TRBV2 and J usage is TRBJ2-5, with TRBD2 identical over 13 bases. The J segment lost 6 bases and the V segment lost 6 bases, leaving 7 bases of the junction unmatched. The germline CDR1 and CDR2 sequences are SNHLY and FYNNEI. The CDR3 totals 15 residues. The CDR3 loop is CASRVLAGGPQTQYF. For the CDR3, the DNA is TGTGCCAGCAGAGTACTAGCGGGGGGGCCACAGACCCAGTACTTC.

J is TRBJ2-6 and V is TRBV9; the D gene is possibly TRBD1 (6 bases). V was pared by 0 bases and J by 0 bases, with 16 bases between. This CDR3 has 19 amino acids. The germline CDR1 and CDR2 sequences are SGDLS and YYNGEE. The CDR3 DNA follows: TGTGCCAGCAGCGTAGCTGCCAGGGGTCGCTTCTCTGGGGCCAACGTCCTGACTTTC. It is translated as CASSVAARGRFSGANVLTF.

For the CDR3, the DNA is TGTGCCAGCAGCTCCGGGACAGGGGAAAACTATGGCTACACCTTC. Translation gives CASSSGTGENYGYTF. The rearrangement uses TRBV5-5 and TRBJ1-2; 10 bases line up with TRBD1. This CDR3 has 15 residues. Germline V CDR1 and CDR2: SGHKS, YYEKEE (reference sequence). V trimming: 3 bases; J trimming: 2 bases; junction bases outside the gene matches: 4.

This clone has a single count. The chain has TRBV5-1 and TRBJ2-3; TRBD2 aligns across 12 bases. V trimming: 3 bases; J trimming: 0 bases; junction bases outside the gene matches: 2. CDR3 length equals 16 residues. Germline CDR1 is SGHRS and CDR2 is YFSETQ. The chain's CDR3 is CASSYLAGGSTDTQYF. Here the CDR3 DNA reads TGCGCCAGCAGCTATCTAGCGGGAGGGAGCACAGATACGCAGTATTTT.

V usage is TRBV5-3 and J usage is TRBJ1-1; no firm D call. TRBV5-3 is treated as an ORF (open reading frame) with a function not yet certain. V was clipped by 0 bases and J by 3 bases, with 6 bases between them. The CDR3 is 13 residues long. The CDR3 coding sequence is TGTGCCAGAAGCTTGGCGACGGACACTGAAGCTTTCTTT. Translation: CARSLATDTEAFF.

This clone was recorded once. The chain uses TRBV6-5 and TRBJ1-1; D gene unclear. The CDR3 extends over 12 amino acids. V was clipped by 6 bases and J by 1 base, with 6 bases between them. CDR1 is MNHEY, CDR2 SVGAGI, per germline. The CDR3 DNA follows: TGTGCCAGCAGCAAATGGAACACTGAAGCTTTCTTT. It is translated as CASSKWNTEAFF.

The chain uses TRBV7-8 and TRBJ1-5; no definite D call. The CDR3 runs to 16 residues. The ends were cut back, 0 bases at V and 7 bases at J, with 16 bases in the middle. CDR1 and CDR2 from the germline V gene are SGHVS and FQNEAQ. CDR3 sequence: CASSLAGGLRGQPQHF. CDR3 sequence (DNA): TGTGCCAGCAGCTTAGCAGGCGGACTGCGGGGACAGCCCCAGCATTTT. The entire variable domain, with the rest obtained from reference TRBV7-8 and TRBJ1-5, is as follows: GAGVSQSPRYKVAKRGQDVALRCDPISGHVSLFWYQQALGQGPEFLTYFQNEAQLDKSGLPSDRFFAERPEGSVSTLKIQRTQQEDSAVYLCASSLAGGLRGQPQHFGDGTRLSIL.

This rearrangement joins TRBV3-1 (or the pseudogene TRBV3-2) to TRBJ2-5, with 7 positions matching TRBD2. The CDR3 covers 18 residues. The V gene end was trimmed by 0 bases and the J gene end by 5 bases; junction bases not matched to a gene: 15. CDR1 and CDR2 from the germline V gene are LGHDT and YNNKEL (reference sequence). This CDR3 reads CASSQDRGSGRLGETQYF. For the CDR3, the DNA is TGTGCCAGCAGCCAAGATCGGGGTAGCGGGCGCCTCGGGGAGACCCAGTACTTC.

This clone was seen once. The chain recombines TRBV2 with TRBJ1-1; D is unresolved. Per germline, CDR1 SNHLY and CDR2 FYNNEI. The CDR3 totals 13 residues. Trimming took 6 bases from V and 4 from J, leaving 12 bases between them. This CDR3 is CASSVSEGTEAFF. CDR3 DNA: TGTGCCAGCAGCGTCAGTGAGGGCACTGAAGCTTTCTTT.

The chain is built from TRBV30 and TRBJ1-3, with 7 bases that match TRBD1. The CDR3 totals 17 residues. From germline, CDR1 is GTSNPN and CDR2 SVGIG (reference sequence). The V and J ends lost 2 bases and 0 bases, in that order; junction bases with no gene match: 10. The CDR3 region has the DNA TGTGCCTGGAGTTACCGGGACAGAATAACCTCTGGAAACACCATATATTTT. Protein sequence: CAWSYRDRITSGNTIYF.

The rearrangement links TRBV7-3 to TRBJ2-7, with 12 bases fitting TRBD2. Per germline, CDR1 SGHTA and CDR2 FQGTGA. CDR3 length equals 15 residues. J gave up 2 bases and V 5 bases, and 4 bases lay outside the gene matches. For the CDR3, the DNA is TGTGCCAGCAGCGCTTCTAGCGGGGGGGCCTACGAGCAGTACTTC. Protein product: CASSASSGGAYEQYF.

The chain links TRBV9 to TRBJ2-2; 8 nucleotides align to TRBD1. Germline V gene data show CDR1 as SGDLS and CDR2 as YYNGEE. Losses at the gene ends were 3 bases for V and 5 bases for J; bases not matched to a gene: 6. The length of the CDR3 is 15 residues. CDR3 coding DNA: TGTGCCAGCAGCGCAGAGACAGGGGTAACCGGGGAGCTGTTTTTT. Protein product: CASSAETGVTGELFF. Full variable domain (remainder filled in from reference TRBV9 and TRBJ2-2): DSGVTQTPKHLITATGQRVTLRCSPRSGDLSVYWYQQSLDQGLQFLIQYYNGEERAKGNILERFSAQQFPDLHSELNLSSLELGDSALYFCASSAETGVTGELFFGEGSRLTVL.

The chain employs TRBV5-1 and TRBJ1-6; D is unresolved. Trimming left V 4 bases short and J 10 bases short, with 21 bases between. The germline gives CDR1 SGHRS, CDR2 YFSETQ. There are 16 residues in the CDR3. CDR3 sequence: CASSPNQAALDSPLHF. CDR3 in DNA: TGCGCCAGCAGCCCCAATCAGGCGGCGCTTGACTCACCCCTCCACTTT. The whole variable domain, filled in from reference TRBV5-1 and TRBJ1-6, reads KAGVTQTPRYLIKTRGQQVTLSCSPISGHRSVSWYQQTPGQGLQFLFEYFSETQRNKGNFPGRFSGRQFSNSRSEMNVSTLELGDSALYLCASSPNQAALDSPLHFGNGTRLTVT.

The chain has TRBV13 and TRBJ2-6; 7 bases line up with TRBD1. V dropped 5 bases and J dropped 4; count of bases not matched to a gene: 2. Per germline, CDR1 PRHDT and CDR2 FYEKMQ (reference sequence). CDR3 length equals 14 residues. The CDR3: CASSMDRGANVLTF. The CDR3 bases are TGTGCCAGCAGCATGGACAGGGGGGCCAACGTCCTGACTTTC.

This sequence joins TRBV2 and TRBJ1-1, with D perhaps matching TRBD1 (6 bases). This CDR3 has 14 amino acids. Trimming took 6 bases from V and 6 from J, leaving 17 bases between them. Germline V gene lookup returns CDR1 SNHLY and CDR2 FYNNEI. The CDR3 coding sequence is TGTGCCAGCAGCGCCATACAGGGTTATGCTGAAGCTTTCTTT. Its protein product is CASSAIQGYAEAFF.

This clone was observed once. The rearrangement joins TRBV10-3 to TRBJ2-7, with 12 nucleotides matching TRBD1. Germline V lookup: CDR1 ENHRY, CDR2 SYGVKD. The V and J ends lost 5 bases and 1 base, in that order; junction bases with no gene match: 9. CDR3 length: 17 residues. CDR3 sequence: CAISTSPGQGASYEQYF. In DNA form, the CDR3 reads TGTGCCATCAGTACCTCACCGGGACAGGGGGCATCCTACGAGCAGTACTTC.

DNA of the CDR3: TGTGCCAGCAGCGTACCATACGGACTAGCGGATCACAATGAGCAGTTCTTC. As protein: CASSVPYGLADHNEQFF. The rearrangement links TRBV9 to TRBJ2-1, with 10 nucleotides matching TRBD2. The length of the CDR3 is 17 residues. Looked up from germline, CDR1 is SGDLS and CDR2 is YYNGEE. With V trimmed by 1 base and J by 5 bases, 9 bases remained unmatched.

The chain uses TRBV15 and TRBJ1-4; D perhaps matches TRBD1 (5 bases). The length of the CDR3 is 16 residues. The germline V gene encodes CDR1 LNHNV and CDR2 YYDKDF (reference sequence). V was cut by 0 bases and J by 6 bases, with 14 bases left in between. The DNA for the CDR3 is TGTGCCACCAGCAGAGAAGGGGCGGTCGGAGATGAAAAACTGTTTTTT. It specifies CATSREGAVGDEKLFF.